This TCR beta chain was recorded in a study of cytomegalovirus exposure and HLA in healthy donors (dated by TCRdb to 2017 to 2019). Context from the whole study: An earlier analysis of about 560 of the donors reported 276 Gb of sequence data and some 110 million unique TCR beta sequences obtained from some 170 million T cells. An early release that covered several hundred HLA-typed donors contained around 300 gigabases of sequencing data and tens of millions of unique TCR sequences. Among the roughly 400 genotyped donors, about 85% belonged to the genetic ancestry cluster associated with self-reported Caucasian donors. The study was designed to test whether signatures of past pathogen exposure could be identified by cataloging public T cell receptors. The study profiled the T cell repertoires of 500 to 800 subjects by immunosequencing and related them to cytomegalovirus serostatus. A separate validation cohort of about 110 different subjects was used in addition to the roughly 670-subject first cohort. The study combined high-throughput TCR immunosequencing, statistical association of individual TCRs with disease status, and machine learning to predict cytomegalovirus infection status. A later analysis re-examined previously published TCR beta repertoires from roughly 650 donors and added high-resolution HLA genotyping to investigate patterns of TCR occurrence. Rather than using new phenotypic data, the later analysis identified candidate immune exposures from TCR beta sequences and from how often those sequences occurred across donors. In an earlier analysis of roughly 600 of the donors, high-throughput TCR beta sequencing was used to judge whether each TCR beta V gene segment behaved as functional or pseudogenic. Alongside the repertoire data, information on donor age, sex, ethnicity and CMV serostatus was compiled. A later genetic analysis used genome-wide SNP genotypes for 398 of the 666 donors, treating that subset as a discovery cohort. All discovery cohort repertoires had been generated on a single sequencing platform. Class I and class II HLA loci were covered by the typing at four-digit resolution. The number of donors typed differed by locus, with roughly 620-630 for A, B, C, DRB1 and DQB1, roughly 520 for DQA1, 600 to 610 for DPA1, and about 450 for DPB1. Roughly 5 DR-DQ haplotypes were handled as single units for association and clustering, since linkage in the cohort was strong. Across approximately 400 genotyped donors of the cohort, an average of roughly 230,000 unique TCR beta nucleotide sequences per donor were sequenced, and approximately 17% of those sequences were non-productive.

The library relied on the immunoSEQ multiplex PCR assay. A mixture of 60 forward primers for TCR Vbeta segments and 13 reverse primers for TCR Jbeta segments was used in the multiplex PCR. The CDR3 region of rearranged TCR beta genes was amplified from genomic DNA with a multiplex PCR assay. On the Illumina HiSeq System, the amplified TCR beta libraries were sequenced as 87-base-pair reads. Regarding the original processing steps: In a later analysis, 80 million or so unique TCR beta chains were counted across the 690 or so repertoires, and roughly 10 million of these chains were shared by at least two donors. To remove PCR and sequencing errors, raw reads were error-corrected and collapsed into unique sequences using a nearest-neighbor algorithm that merged closely related sequences. V, D and J gene segments were assigned by aligning CDR3 sequences to IMGT reference sequences. For a sequence to be retained, a match of at least six nucleotides was required to both a V gene segment and a J gene segment. Rearrangements were classified as productive when the CDR3 lacked stop codons and remained in frame with V and J, and all other rearrangements were classified as non-productive. CDR3 was defined by IMGT convention, running from the second conserved V-encoded cysteine to the conserved J-encoded phenylalanine. Sequences without an unambiguous match to a single V gene segment were excluded from the earlier analysis of 500 to 700 of the donors. An earlier analysis of fewer than 650 of the donors classified V segments as functional when productive rearrangements were above 56.7% and as segregating when the standard deviation between donors was above 5%. A statistical classification framework was built to diagnose cytomegalovirus status from the catalog of TCR beta chain sequences. A later analysis assigned V and J genes by comparing TCR nucleotide sequences with IMGT/GENE-DB human TR gene sequences. In a later analysis, CDR3 sequences and most-parsimonious VDJ recombination scenarios were assigned using the TCRdist pipeline. In a later analysis, every TCR beta chain was defined by the combination of its CDR3 amino acid sequence and its V-gene family, and reads without a unique V-gene family were dropped. A later analysis removed roughly 590 highly shared, low-generation-probability nucleotide sequences to deal with suspected cross-contamination and a sequencing artifact. In a later analysis, a clonal expansion index was calculated for each public chain from normalized within-repertoire ranks of inferred template counts. In a later analysis, generation probabilities were computed with a VDJ recombination model fitted to out-of-frame rearrangements, and the resulting probabilities were checked against IGoR. In a later analysis, TCR-TCR, TCR-HLA and TCR-CMV co-occurrence was scored with hypergeometric tests, and a repertoire-size bias correction was applied to TCR pairs. In a later analysis, false discovery rates were estimated by permuting HLA or CMV assignments 20 times. In a later analysis, co-occurring TCRs were grouped with DBSCAN, and TCRdist sequence similarity was added when clustering was performed within HLA-allele-positive subsets. Repertoires with fewer than 30,000 or more than 120,000 public chains, plus five repertoires with anomalous nucleotide sharing, were excluded from co-occurrence clustering. TCRdb holds this immuneACCESS table with in-frame rearrangements only. Some clones are missing; in checked studies, unresolved V genes explain under half, and the rest has no known cause. That table is the source of V, J and clone size, and D and trimming were worked out from the DNA. This sample lists about 140,000 clones; 66% were detected once. The top ten clonotypes cover 6.5% of the sample.

Points on this clone: What antigen it recognizes has not been identified. There are no base qualities to consult, and no much larger clone falls within one base.

The cohort comprised some 700 healthy bone marrow donors. At the time of sampling, all cohort members were nominally healthy, though unrecorded immune exposures were likely present. The donor was CMV seronegative and was included in the group of 352 seronegative cohort members. A peripheral blood sample was collected from each donor, and TCR beta sequencing was performed on peripheral blood mononuclear cells. The Qiagen DNeasy Blood Extraction Kit was used to extract genomic DNA from the blood cell samples. Findings and caveats that apply to the study as a whole: The 87-base-pair reads could not distinguish some IMGT-functional V segments, including TRBV6-2 and TRBV6-3, so those segments were excluded. In this cohort, only TCR beta chains were sequenced, and detectable features were limited by the absence of alpha or paired-chain data. A further reported finding was that TCR beta sequences accurately predicted the HLA-A and HLA-B alleles for most subjects in the first cohort. A cluster of highly shared sequence variants was judged likely to represent a technical artifact of the sequencing pipeline. The earlier analysis of a few hundred of the donors excluded over 15 rarely observed V segments, including chromosome 9 orphons, because counts were too low. It was suggested by the authors that the approach could potentially be generalized to other disease states and immunological phenotypes. A few of the identified cytomegalovirus-associated TCR beta chains were confirmed in vitro to be specific for cytomegalovirus antigens. In a later analysis, TCR association rates were found to vary across HLA loci, with the most associated TCRs seen for DRB1 alleles and the fewest for HLA-C alleles. The study gave a list of roughly 150 TCR beta chains associated with cytomegalovirus. In an earlier analysis of about 540 of the donors, most TCR beta V segments were observed in productive rearrangements about 90% or about 30% of the time, broadly matching IMGT annotations. When HLA alleles, especially DR and DQ, strongly co-occurred, TCR associations were difficult to assign to individual alleles. Linkage disequilibrium might explain the correlated functional status among segregating V segments, but an unknown experimental factor could not be ruled out. The classifier was reported to diagnose cytomegalovirus status with high specificity and sensitivity in both the original and validation cohorts. Most TCR sequences were seen in very few donors, while some public TCRs were found in many individuals. Specific HLA alleles were associated with 15,000 to 20,000 TCR beta sequences at a false discovery rate of 0.05 in a later analysis. Most CMV-associated TCR beta chains appeared to be HLA-restricted in a later analysis, and the HLA associations seemed to be driven largely by CMV exposure. A later analysis reported that several top co-occurrence clusters appeared linked to parvovirus B19, influenza, CMV and Epstein-Barr virus. CMV serostatus was the only immune exposure information available for the cohort. Compared with equally common non-associated chains, HLA-associated TCR beta chains in a later analysis were more clonally expanded and had lower generation probabilities. Because HLA typing was unavailable for some donors at each locus, only the typed subset was used in association tests. Roughly uniform sequencing depth across donors was assumed in presence/absence analyses, although this assumption may not hold. In a later genetic analysis, a missense DCLRE1C variant was associated with V-gene and J-gene trimming of TCR beta chains, and the association was replicated in an independent cohort. According to a later genetic analysis, donors in an Asian-associated ancestry cluster had fewer N-insertions in productive TCRs than the roughly 670-donor mean.

Cut back by 2 bases and 1 base, the V and J ends lie 8 bases apart. CDR1 and CDR2 were assigned from the germline V gene (reference sequence) as MNHEY and SMNVEV. The CDR3, cysteine through phenylalanine, is 14 amino acids long. Only the CDR3 part of the read is kept: 42 bases, read in frame from the first base. This receptor was obtained from a woman in her sixties or seventies in good health and CMV-seronegative. Specimen: PBMCs. The rearrangement joined TRBV27 to TRBJ1-1; no D gene can be assigned with confidence. The nucleotide sequence is TGTGCCAGCAGTTTAATGGCGGGGAACACTGAAGCTTTCTTT. Its translation is CASSLMAGNTEAFF.